The TCR beta chain under discussion was sequenced for a study of tumor-infiltrating lymphocytes in primary liver carcinoma. CDR1 is SQVTM and CDR2 is ANQGSEA in the germline V gene. CDR3 length equals 13 residues. The authors took blood RNA from unsorted whole blood and also extracted germline DNA. A note on this clonotype: Mismatch with germline at one junction end may stem from a read error.

With around 490 ng total RNA as template and a constant-region primer, TCR beta cDNA was made. TCR beta libraries came from three nested multiplex PCR rounds using slightly modified ARM-PCR. Use of TRBV1-TRBV30 forward primers with a C-beta reverse primer characterized the first two PCR rounds, which lasted around 10 cycles each. MiXCR was run by TCRdb on the multiplex PCR reads, yielding one entry per CDR3 protein. The sample contains about 330,000 distinct CDR3 sequences, roughly 61% of which appear only once. This receptor was identified in a man aged 35 to 55 with primary liver carcinoma and hepatitis B virus infection. The chain is built from TRBV29-1 and TRBJ2-3, with D perhaps assigned TRBD1 or TRBD2 (5 bases each). Sequencing input: peripheral blood. This CDR3 is CSVAGRLTDAQYF. The CDR3 region has the DNA TGCAGCGTTGCAGGGAGACTCACAGATGCGCAGTATTTC.